This T cell receptor (beta chain) is from a study of Ad26.COV2.S vaccination and SARS-CoV-2 variants. Study-wide results and caveats: Spike-specific TCR breadth was greater in vaccine than placebo recipients.

The CDR3 extends over 17 amino acids. The V and J ends lost 3 bases and 2 bases respectively, with 17 bases between them. Germline V gene sequence: CDR1 KGHSH, CDR2 LQKENI. Worth noting for this clone: The antigen is undetermined.

Assay used: immunoSEQ multiplex PCR; TCRdb lists only in-frame clones, some missing. The table shows 180,000 or so clones, with around 88% occurring only once. This sample comprised peripheral blood, obtained after recovery from COVID-19. The clonotype was recovered from a human donor who had recovered from COVID-19. The chain employs TRBV18 and TRBJ1-5; D perhaps matches TRBD1 (6 bases). In DNA form, the CDR3 reads TGTGCCAGCTCACCCCGACAGGAGGGGACGGGCAATCAGCCCCAGCATTTT. Encoded protein: CASSPRQEGTGNQPQHF.